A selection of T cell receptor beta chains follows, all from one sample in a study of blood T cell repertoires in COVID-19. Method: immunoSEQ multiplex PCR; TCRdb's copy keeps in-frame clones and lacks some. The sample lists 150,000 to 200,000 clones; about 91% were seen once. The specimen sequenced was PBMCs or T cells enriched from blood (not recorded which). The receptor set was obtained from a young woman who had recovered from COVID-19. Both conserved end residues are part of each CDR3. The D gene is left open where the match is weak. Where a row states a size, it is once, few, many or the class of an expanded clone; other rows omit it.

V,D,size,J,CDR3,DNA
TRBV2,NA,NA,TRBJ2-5,CASTERRQTETQYF,TGTGCCAGCACGGAGAGGCGTCAAACGGAGACCCAGTACTTC
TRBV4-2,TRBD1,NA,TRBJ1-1,CASSPRQGARNTEAFF,TGTGCCAGCAGCCCTCGACAGGGGGCTAGGAACACTGAAGCTTTCTTT
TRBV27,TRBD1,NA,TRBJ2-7,CASSLGGGQGGYEQYF,TGTGCCAGCAGTTTAGGCGGGGGACAGGGTGGTTACGAGCAGTACTTC
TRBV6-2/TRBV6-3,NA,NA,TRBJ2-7,CASSSAGSSYEQYF,TGTGCCAGCAGTTCTGCGGGGAGCTCCTACGAGCAGTACTTC
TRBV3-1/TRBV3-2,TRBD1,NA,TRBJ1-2,CASSQQGARGYTF,TGTGCCAGCAGCCAACAGGGGGCCCGTGGCTACACCTTC
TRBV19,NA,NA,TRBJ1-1,CASTNPTVSNTEAFF,TGTGCCAGTACAAACCCGACAGTCTCGAACACTGAAGCTTTCTTT
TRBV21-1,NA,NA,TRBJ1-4,CASSKRPGDRRPDCLFF,TGTGCCAGCAGCAAAAGACCGGGGGACCGCCGTCCTGATTGTCTGTTTTTT
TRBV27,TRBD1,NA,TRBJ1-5,CASSLQGAGQPQHF,TGTGCCAGCAGTTTACAGGGGGCAGGCCAGCCCCAGCATTTT
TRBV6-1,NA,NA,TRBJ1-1,CASSEAVQMEAFF,TGTGCCAGCAGTGAAGCGGTCCAGATGGAAGCTTTCTTT
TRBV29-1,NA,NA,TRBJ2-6,CSVPEQGISGANVLTF,TGCAGCGTTCCCGAACAGGGAATCTCTGGGGCCAACGTCCTGACTTTC
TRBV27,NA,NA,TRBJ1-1,CASSLIAFGGNTEAFF,TGTGCCAGCAGTCTAATTGCCTTCGGAGGGAACACTGAAGCTTTCTTT
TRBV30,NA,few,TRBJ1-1,CAWTWQGGGTEAFF,TGTGCCTGGACATGGCAGGGAGGGGGCACTGAAGCTTTCTTT
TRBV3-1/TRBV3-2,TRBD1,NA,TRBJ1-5,CASSQGGGMDRAYNQPQHF,TGTGCCAGCAGCCAAGGAGGGGGGATGGACAGGGCCTACAATCAGCCCCAGCATTTT
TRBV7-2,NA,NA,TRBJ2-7,CASSPVTSGGIYEQYF,TGTGCCAGCAGCCCTGTCACATCGGGGGGCATCTACGAGCAGTACTTC
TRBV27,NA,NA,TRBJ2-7,CASSLSGDGTYEQYF,TGTGCCAGCAGTTTATCAGGGGATGGGACCTACGAGCAGTACTTC
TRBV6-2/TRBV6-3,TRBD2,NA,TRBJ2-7,CASSLTAGRYEQYF,TGTGCCAGCAGCCTAACAGCGGGAAGGTACGAGCAGTACTTC
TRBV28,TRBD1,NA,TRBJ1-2,CASRTTGVGNYGYTF,TGTGCCAGCCGTACTACAGGGGTTGGGAACTATGGCTACACCTTC
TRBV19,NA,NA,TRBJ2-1,CASTSPGGNEQFF,TGTGCCAGTACCTCACCCGGAGGGAATGAGCAGTTCTTC
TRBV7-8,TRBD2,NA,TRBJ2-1,CASSLAQGTSGANNEQFF,TGTGCCAGCAGCTTAGCCCAGGGGACTAGCGGAGCGAACAATGAGCAGTTCTTC
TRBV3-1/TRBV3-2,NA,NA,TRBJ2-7,CASSHPGLTVYEQYF,TGTGCCAGCAGCCACCCGGGACTGACAGTCTACGAGCAGTACTTC
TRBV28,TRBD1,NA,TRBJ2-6,CAIATGGNGANVLTF,TGTGCCATTGCGACAGGGGGCAACGGGGCCAACGTCCTGACTTTC
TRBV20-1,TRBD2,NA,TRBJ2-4,CSATGGNIQYF,TGCAGTGCTACGGGAGGGAACATTCAGTACTTC